Below, 8 T cell receptor beta chains from the same sample are listed, as sequenced in a study of cytotoxic CD8 clonotypes in ibrutinib-treated CLL. Repertoires were generated with immunoSEQ multiplex PCR, while TCRdb's copy carries only in-frame clones and drops some. The repertoire holds about 310,000 clones, roughly 85% seen once, with 5.5% to 8% in the top ten. The source was PBMCs, collected before ibrutinib treatment. Receptors were obtained from a human donor with chronic lymphocytic leukemia.

For this clone: Its ends do not fully match the called genes, so a read error is possible. V and J are TRBV5-4 and TRBJ2-1; possible D gene TRBD1, 6 bases. CDR1 and CDR2 (germline): SGHNT, YYREEE (reference sequence). There are 15 residues in the CDR3. The CDR3 reads CASTLGASRDNEQFF. CDR3 DNA sequence: TGTGCCAGCACCTTGGGGGCCTCTCGGGACAATGAGCAGTTCTTC.

This clone has a handful of counts. The chain carries TRBV10-3 and TRBJ1-1; D possibly corresponds to TRBD1 (6 bases). V lost 9 bases, J lost 0 bases, and 14 bases lay in between. Germline V gene data show CDR1 as ENHRY and CDR2 as SYGVKD. The CDR3 sequence is 14 residues long. CDR3 loop: CAITLGTLNTEAFF. Written as DNA, the CDR3 is TGTGCCATAACCTTGGGGACACTGAACACTGAAGCTTTCTTT.

The rearrangement uses TRBV5-6 and TRBJ2-3, with D tentatively TRBD1 or TRBD2 (5 bases each). There are 15 residues in the CDR3. V gave up 5 bases and J gave up 3 bases, with 16 bases separating them. Germline V gene sequence: CDR1 SGHDT, CDR2 YYEEEE. This chain's CDR3 is CASSTRDVYTDTQYF. CDR3 nucleotide sequence: TGTGCCAGCAGTACCCGGGACGTTTATACAGATACGCAGTATTTT.

The chain recombines TRBV7-9 with TRBJ1-2; 11 bases align to TRBD1. The V gene's germline CDR1 is SEHNR and CDR2 FQNEAQ (reference sequence). V gave up 5 bases and J gave up 0 bases; unmatched junction bases: 5. This CDR3 spans 16 amino acids. The CDR3 sequence is CASSLWTGGPNYGYTF. The CDR3 DNA reads as TGTGCCAGCAGCCTATGGACAGGGGGCCCTAACTATGGCTACACCTTC.

The chain employs TRBV25-1 and TRBJ2-7, with 12 bases lining up with TRBD2. J lost 4 bases, V lost 2 bases, and 12 bases had no gene match. CDR3 length: 18 residues. The germline CDR1 and CDR2 sequences are MGHDK and SYGVNS. CDR3 protein: CASSEIFRLAGVEYEQYF. For the CDR3, the DNA is TGTGCCAGCAGTGAAATTTTTAGACTAGCGGGAGTTGAGTACGAGCAGTACTTC.

The chain is built from TRBV7-9 and TRBJ2-1; no clear D. The CDR3 has 13 residues. Trimming removed 5 bases from V and 5 bases from J, with 10 bases in between. Per the germline V gene, CDR1 is SEHNR and CDR2 is FQNEAQ (reference sequence). The CDR3, as DNA: TGTGCCAGCAGCCCCTCCAGACACAATGAGCAGTTCTTC. Amino acids: CASSPSRHNEQFF.

This clone was observed a few times. V usage is TRBV2 and J usage is TRBJ1-2, with unresolved D. The germline V gene encodes CDR1 SNHLY and CDR2 FYNNEI. V was clipped by 0 bases and J by 5 bases, with 10 bases between them. This CDR3 contains 14 residues. CDR3 coding DNA: TGTGCCAGCAGTGAAGCGTGGGGTGTTTATGGCTACACCTTC. Its protein is CASSEAWGVYGYTF.

The chain links TRBV5-6 to TRBJ2-2; 7 bases are shared with TRBD1. The CDR3 covers 16 residues. Looked up from germline, CDR1 is SGHDT and CDR2 is YYEEEE. Trimming took 3 bases from V and 5 from J; bases not matched to a gene: 10. The CDR3: CASSYFLGQRTGELFF. The CDR3, as DNA: TGTGCCAGCAGCTATTTTTTGGGACAGCGAACCGGGGAGCTGTTTTTT.